This entry describes one T cell receptor beta chain. The data are from a study of blood T cell repertoires in COVID-19. Whole-study context: Whether acute or convalescent, the COVID-19 samples came from the United States, Italy and Spain.

Clones were sequenced by immunoSEQ multiplex PCR, and TCRdb holds only the in-frame ones, with some missing. The table has approximately 290,000 clones, roughly nine tenths seen once. The sequencing sample was made of peripheral blood. This TCR was sampled from a young man with active or convalescent COVID-19.

The CDR3 region is CASKGGLRGNTEAFF. The CDR3 coding sequence is TGCGCCAGCAAGGGGGGGTTACGAGGGAACACTGAAGCTTTCTTT. The V and J genes are TRBV4-1 and TRBJ1-1; weak D call: TRBD1 (6 bases). Germline assignment: CDR1 MGHRA and CDR2 YSYEKL. Between the trimmed V and J ends, which lost 7 bases and 1 base, there was a span of 16 bases. The CDR3 covers 15 residues.